This T cell receptor (beta chain) was sequenced for a study of blood T cells in healthy people across ages. Next came a second PCR, run for about 7 to 12 cycles, which used a sample-barcoded 5' primer along with a J-beta primer mix. TCRdb fed the 5' RACE reads into MiXCR, producing one record per CDR3 protein. The sample carries over a million distinct CDR3 sequences, 59% recorded once. PBMCs, at least 7 million per sample, were isolated. This clonotype originated in a young man in good health. Sequencing was done on a sample of blood.

CDR3 region: CAISEDEGLEQYF. The CDR3 coding sequence is TGTGCCATCAGTGAAGACGAGGGTTTAGAGCAGTACTTC. The chain links TRBV10-3 to TRBJ2-7; the D gene is possibly TRBD2 (5 bases). The germline V gene encodes CDR1 ENHRY and CDR2 SYGVKD. With 3 bases removed from V and 7 bases from J, the gap between germline ends came to 13 bases. CDR3 length: 13 residues.